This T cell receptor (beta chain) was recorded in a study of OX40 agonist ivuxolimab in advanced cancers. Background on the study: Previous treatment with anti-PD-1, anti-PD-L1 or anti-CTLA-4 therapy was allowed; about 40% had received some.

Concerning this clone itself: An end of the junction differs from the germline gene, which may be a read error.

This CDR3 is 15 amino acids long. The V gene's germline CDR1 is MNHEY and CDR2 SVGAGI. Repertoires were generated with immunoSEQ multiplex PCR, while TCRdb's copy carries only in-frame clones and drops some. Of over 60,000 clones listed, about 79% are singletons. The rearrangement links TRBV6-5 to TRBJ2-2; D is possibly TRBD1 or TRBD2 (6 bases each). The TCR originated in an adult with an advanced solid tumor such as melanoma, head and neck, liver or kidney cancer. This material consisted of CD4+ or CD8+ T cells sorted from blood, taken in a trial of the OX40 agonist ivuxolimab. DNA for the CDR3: TGTGCCACCAGTAGGGGGGACATCGGCACCGGGGAGCTGTTTTTT. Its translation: CATSRGDIGTGELFF.